The 12 T cell receptor beta chains below were found in one sample sequenced in a study of CD8+CD57+ T cells in acquired aplastic anemia. Flow cytometry had shown expanded CD8+CD57+ cells in the patients chosen for sequencing. Genomic DNA, the template, was used for profiling of the TCR beta VDJ and CDR3. A single record per CDR3 protein comes from TCRdb applying MiXCR to the reads. This table has some 200,000 distinct CDR3 sequences, around half appearing once. The sequenced sample was sorted CD4+, CD8+, or CD8+CD57+ T cells (not recorded which) from PBMCs. The receptors stem from a human donor with aplastic anemia.

The chain couples TRBV4-2 to TRBJ2-2; D possibly corresponds to TRBD2 (5 bases). V shed 6 bases and J shed 6 bases, with 14 bases lying between them. The germline gives CDR1 LGHNA, CDR2 YNFKEQ. This CDR3 region has 14 residues. This CDR3 is CASSRSGGSGELFF. CDR3 in DNA: TGTGCCAGCAGTCGATCAGGAGGCTCCGGGGAGCTGTTTTTT.

This clonotype has ten or more counts. The genes are TRBV6-1 and TRBJ2-7; TRBD2 aligns across 9 bases. Trimming cost V 8 bases and J 4 bases; bases outside gene matches: 9. The CDR3 consists of 14 residues. CDR1 MNHNS and CDR2 SASEGT come from the germline V gene. Written as DNA, the CDR3 is TGTGCCAGCCGCAATAGCGGGAGTTCGTACGAGCAGTACTTC. It codes for CASRNSGSSYEQYF.

This clonotype has just a few counts. The J gene is TRBJ2-1, the V gene TRBV6-4; maybe TRBD2 (5 bases). The ends were cut back, 0 bases at V and 8 bases at J, with 11 bases in the middle. The CDR3 has 14 amino acids. Germline-derived CDR1 and CDR2 are MRHNA and SNTAGT. For the CDR3, the DNA is TGTGCCAGCAGTGACTCCGAGGGTTCGGATGAGCAGTTCTTC. It encodes CASSDSEGSDEQFF.

In this sample, this clonotype turned up a few times. The genes are TRBV25-1 and TRBJ1-2, with TRBD1 matching over 9 bases. The CDR3 runs to 14 residues. CDR1 and CDR2 from the germline V gene are MGHDK and SYGVNS. Trimming at V came to 4 bases and at J to 0 bases, leaving 0 bases not matched to a gene. As DNA, the CDR3 is TGTGCCAGCAGTGGACAGGGGGCTAACTATGGCTACACCTTC. Translation: CASSGQGANYGYTF.

This sequence joins TRBV7-8 and TRBJ2-7; D unresolved. The V gene lost 4 bases and the J gene lost 3 bases, with 7 bases spanning the gap. The CDR3 totals 12 residues. Germline CDR1 reads SGHVS; CDR2 reads FQNEAQ. The CDR3 nucleotides read TGTGCCAGCAGCTCTTTGGACTACGAGCAGTACTTC. As protein: CASSSLDYEQYF.

This clonotype has only one observation. This may arise from a read error, as a much more abundant clone is one base away. No conserved phenylalanine or tryptophan ends this CDR3, so it is likely a read error. The chain combines TRBV5-4 with TRBJ1-6; 7 bases match TRBD1. Germline loops: CDR1 SGHNT, CDR2 YYREEE (reference sequence). This CDR3 region has 14 residues. V dropped 7 bases and J dropped 6; count of bases not matched to a gene: 7. CDR3: CASAQGQINSPLHI. CDR3 DNA sequence: TGTGCCAGCGCTCAGGGACAGATTAATTCACCCCTCCACATT.

J is TRBJ2-2 and V is TRBV24-1; 8 positions agree with TRBD1. The CDR3 contains 15 residues. The V gene end was trimmed by 5 bases and the J gene end by 0 bases; junction bases not matched to a gene: 1. From germline, CDR1 is KGHDR and CDR2 SFDVKD. The CDR3 DNA reads as TGTGCCACCAGTGGACAGGGGACGAACACCGGGGAGCTGTTTTTT. Translated, it gives CATSGQGTNTGELFF.

This clonotype showed up just once. The rearrangement joins TRBV10-3 to TRBJ2-7, with D perhaps TRBD1 (5 bases). Germline CDR1 reads ENHRY; CDR2 reads SYGVKD. The CDR3 has 14 residues. V was trimmed by 10 bases and J by 3 bases, leaving 19 bases between them. The CDR3 bases are TGTGCCAACAGCCTAGGGGAAGATAACTACGAGCAGTACTTC. This encodes CANSLGEDNYEQYF.

This clonotype was recorded at least ten times. The limits of the CDR3 on the DNA are not certain, so only TCRdb's listed CDR3 is given. V is TRBV5-4 and J is TRBJ2-5; TRBD2, the D gene given by the table, was not confirmed from the DNA. Germline loops: CDR1 SGHNT, CDR2 YYREEE (reference sequence). Both ends counted, the CDR3 spans 13 residues. CDR3 residues: CASSFGQGAAQYF.

The V and J genes are TRBV20-1 and TRBJ2-5; the D call may be TRBD1 or TRBD2 (6 bases each). CDR3 length: 15 residues. Germline V gene lookup returns CDR1 DFQATT and CDR2 SNEGSKA (reference sequence). V was cut by 6 bases and J by 5 bases, with 22 bases left in between. The CDR3: CSATPRIGGAETQYF. In nucleotides, the CDR3 is TGCAGTGCCACCCCTAGGATCGGGGGCGCGGAGACCCAGTACTTC.

This chain connects TRBV10-3 to TRBJ1-2; maybe TRBD1 (5 bases). Germline V lookup: CDR1 ENHRY, CDR2 SYGVKD. The CDR3 covers 14 residues. The V end was cut by 0 bases, the J end by 2 bases, with 7 bases between. The CDR3: CAISESGANYGYTF. DNA for the CDR3: TGTGCCATCAGTGAGTCAGGGGCGAACTATGGCTACACCTTC.

The chain links TRBV6-2 or TRBV6-3 to TRBJ1-2, with D uncertain. The CDR3 is 20 residues long. Per the germline V gene, CDR1 is MNHEY and CDR2 is SVGEGT. V shed 3 bases and J shed 0 bases, with 26 bases lying between them. CDR3 DNA: TGTGCCAGCAGTTATATCCCCTTAGTATCGGCCCAGTCTGCTAACTATGGCTACACCTTC. Translating gives CASSYIPLVSAQSANYGYTF.